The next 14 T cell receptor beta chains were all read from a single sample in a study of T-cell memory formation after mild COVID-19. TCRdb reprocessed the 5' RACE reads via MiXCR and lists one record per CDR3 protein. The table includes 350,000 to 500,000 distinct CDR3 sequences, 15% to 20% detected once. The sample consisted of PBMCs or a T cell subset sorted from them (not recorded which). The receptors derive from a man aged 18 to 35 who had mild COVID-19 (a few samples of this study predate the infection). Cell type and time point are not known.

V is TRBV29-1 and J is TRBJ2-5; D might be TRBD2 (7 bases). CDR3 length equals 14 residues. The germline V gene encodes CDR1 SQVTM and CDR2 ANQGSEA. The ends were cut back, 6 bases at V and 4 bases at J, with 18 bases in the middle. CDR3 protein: CSVEPQGGGETQYF. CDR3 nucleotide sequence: TGCAGCGTCGAACCCCAGGGAGGGGGAGAGACCCAGTACTTC.

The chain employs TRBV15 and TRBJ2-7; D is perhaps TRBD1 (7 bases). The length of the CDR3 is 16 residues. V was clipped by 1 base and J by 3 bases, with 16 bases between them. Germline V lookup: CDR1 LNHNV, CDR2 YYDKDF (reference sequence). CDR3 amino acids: CATSRGFGGGRYEQYF. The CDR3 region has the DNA TGTGCCACCAGCAGAGGATTTGGAGGGGGCCGCTACGAGCAGTACTTC.

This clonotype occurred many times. In nucleotides, the CDR3 is TGTGCCACCAACCCTGGAATGGGTGAGCAGTTCTTC. Its protein product is CATNPGMGEQFF. V is TRBV24-1 and J is TRBJ2-1; D gene unclear. Trimming removed 8 bases at V and 9 bases at J, with 13 bases between. This CDR3 has 12 residues. Germline values: CDR1 KGHDR, CDR2 SFDVKD.

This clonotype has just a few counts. The CDR3 DNA reads TGCGCCAGCAGCCAACTCCTGGACAGGGGGCAAGAGTATGGCTACACCTTC. Encoded protein: CASSQLLDRGQEYGYTF. The chain employs TRBV4-3 and TRBJ1-2, with 11 bases identical to TRBD1. The CDR3 is 17 amino acids. Losses at the gene ends were 2 bases for V and 5 bases for J; bases not matched to a gene: 10. In germline, CDR1 is LGHNA, CDR2 YSLEER.

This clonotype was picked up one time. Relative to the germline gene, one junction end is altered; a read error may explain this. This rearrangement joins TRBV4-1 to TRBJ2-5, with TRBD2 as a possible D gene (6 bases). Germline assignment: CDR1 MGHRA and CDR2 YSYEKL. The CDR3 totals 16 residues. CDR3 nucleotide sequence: TGCGCCAGCAGCAAAGAGTTCGGAGGGGTCGGAGAGACCCAGTACTTC. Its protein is CASSKEFGGVGETQYF.

The CDR3 here is CSVLNTEAFF. In nucleotides, the CDR3 is TGCAGCGTACTGAACACTGAAGCTTTCTTT. The chain couples TRBV29-1 to TRBJ1-1; D gene uncertain. Trimming removed 6 bases from V and 0 bases from J, with 2 bases in between. CDR3 length equals 10 residues. Germline-derived CDR1 and CDR2 are SQVTM and ANQGSEA.

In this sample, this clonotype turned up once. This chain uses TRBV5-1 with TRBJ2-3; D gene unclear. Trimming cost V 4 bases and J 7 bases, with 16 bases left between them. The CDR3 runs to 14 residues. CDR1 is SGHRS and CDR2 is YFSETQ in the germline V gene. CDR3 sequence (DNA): TGCGCCAGCAGCCCGAGGCCAAGGGTCCATACGCAGTATTTT. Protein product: CASSPRPRVHTQYF.

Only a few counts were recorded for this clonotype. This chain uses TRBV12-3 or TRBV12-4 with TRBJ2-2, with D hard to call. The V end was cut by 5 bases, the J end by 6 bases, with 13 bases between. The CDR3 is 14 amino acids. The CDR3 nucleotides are TGTGCCAGCAGTCCAAGGGTCGTCGCCGGGGAGCTGTTTTTT. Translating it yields CASSPRVVAGELFF.

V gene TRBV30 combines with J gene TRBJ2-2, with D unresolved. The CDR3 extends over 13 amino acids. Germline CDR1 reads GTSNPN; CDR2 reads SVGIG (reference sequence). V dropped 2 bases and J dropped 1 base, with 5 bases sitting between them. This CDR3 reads CAWSMQNTGELFF. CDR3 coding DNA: TGTGCCTGGAGTATGCAGAACACCGGGGAGCTGTTTTTT.

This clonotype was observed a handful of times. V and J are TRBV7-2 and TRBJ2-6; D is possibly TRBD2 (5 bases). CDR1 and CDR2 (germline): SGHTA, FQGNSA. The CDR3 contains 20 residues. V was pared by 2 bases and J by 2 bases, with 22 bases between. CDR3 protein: CASSLYLLDLTRTGANVLTF. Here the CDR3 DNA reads TGTGCCAGCAGCTTATATCTCCTAGACCTTACTAGAACTGGGGCCAACGTCCTGACTTTC. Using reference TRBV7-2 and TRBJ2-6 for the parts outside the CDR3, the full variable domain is GAGVSQSPSNKVTEKGKDVELRCDPISGHTALYWYRQSLGQGLEFLIYFQGNSAPDKSGLPSDRFSAERTGGSVSTLTIQRTQQEDSAVYLCASSLYLLDLTRTGANVLTFGAGSRLTVL.

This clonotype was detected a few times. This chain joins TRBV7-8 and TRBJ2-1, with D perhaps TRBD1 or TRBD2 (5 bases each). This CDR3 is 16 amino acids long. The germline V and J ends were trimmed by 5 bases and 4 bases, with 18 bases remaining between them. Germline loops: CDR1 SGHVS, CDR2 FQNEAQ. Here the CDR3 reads CASSPRGVLSYNEQFF. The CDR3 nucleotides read TGTGCCAGCAGCCCCAGAGGGGTCCTTAGTTACAATGAGCAGTTCTTC.

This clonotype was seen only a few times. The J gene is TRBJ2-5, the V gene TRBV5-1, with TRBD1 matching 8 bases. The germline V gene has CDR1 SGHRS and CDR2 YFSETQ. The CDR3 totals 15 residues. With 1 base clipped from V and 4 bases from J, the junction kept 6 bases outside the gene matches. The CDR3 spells CASSLTGGWAETQYF. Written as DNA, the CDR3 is TGCGCCAGCAGCTTGACAGGGGGATGGGCAGAGACCCAGTACTTC. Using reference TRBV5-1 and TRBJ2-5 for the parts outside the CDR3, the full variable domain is KAGVTQTPRYLIKTRGQQVTLSCSPISGHRSVSWYQQTPGQGLQFLFEYFSETQRNKGNFPGRFSGRQFSNSRSEMNVSTLELGDSALYLCASSLTGGWAETQYFGPGTRLLVL.

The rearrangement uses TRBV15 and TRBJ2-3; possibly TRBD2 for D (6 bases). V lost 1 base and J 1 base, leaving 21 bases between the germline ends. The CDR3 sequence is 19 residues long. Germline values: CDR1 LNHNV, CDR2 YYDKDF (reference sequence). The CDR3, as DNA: TGTGCCACCAGCAGAGTCGGGGGAAGGACCCCACTCCGCACAGATACGCAGTATTTT. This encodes CATSRVGGRTPLRTDTQYF.

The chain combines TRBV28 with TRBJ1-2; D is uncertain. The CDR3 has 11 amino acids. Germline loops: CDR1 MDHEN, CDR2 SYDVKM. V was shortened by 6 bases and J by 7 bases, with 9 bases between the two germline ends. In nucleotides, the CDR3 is TGTGCCAGCAGGACCCCGGGTGGCTACACCTTC. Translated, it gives CASRTPGGYTF.